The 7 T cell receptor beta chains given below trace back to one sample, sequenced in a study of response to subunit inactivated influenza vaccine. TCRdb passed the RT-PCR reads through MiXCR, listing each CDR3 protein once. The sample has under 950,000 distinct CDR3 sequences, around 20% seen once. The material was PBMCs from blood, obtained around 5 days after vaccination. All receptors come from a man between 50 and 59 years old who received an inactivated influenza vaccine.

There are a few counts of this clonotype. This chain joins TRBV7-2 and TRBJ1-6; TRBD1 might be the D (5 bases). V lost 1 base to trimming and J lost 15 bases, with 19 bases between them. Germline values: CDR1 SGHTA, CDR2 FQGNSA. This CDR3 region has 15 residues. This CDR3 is CASSLDSGGLGRLHF. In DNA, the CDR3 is TGTGCCAGCAGCTTAGATTCCGGGGGGTTAGGACGCCTCCACTTT.

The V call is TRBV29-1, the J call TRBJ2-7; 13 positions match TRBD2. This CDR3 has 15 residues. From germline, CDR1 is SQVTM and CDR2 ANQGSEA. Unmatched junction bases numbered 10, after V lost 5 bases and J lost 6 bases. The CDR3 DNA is TGCAGCGTTAAAGCACAGACTAGCGGGAGGATCGAGCAGTACTTC. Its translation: CSVKAQTSGRIEQYF.

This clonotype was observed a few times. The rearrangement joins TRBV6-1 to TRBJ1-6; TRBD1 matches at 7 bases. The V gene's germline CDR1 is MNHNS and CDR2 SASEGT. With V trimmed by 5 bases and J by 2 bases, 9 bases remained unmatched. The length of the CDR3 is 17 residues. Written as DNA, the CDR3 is TGTGCCAGCAGTCGCCTACCCGGGACAGCCTATAATTCACCCCTCCACTTT. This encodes CASSRLPGTAYNSPLHF.

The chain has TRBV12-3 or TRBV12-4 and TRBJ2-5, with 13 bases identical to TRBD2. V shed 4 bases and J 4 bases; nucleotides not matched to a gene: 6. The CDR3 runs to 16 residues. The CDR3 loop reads CASSSRTSGGGETQYF. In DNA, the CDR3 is TGTGCCAGCAGTTCTAGGACTAGCGGGGGAGGAGAGACCCAGTACTTC.

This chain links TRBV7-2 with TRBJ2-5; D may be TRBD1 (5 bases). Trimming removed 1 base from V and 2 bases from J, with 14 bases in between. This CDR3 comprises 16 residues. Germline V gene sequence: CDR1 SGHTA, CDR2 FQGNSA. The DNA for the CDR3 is TGTGCCAGCAGCTTAGACTGGGGCCAGGGACAAGAGACCCAGTACTTC. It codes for CASSLDWGQGQETQYF.

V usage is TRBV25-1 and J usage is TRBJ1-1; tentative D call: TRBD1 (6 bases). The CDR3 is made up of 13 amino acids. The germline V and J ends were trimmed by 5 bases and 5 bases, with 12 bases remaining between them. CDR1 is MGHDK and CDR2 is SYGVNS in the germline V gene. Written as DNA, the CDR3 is TGTGCCAGCAGTTTCTTCACAGGGACTGAAGCTTTCTTT. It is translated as CASSFFTGTEAFF.

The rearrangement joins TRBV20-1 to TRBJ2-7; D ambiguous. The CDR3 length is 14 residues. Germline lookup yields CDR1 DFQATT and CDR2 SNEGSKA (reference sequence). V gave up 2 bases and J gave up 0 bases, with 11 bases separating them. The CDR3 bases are TGCAGTGCTAGACCCCCCGCCGGCTCCTACGAGCAGTACTTC. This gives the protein CSARPPAGSYEQYF.